The rows below give T cell receptor beta chains drawn from one sample of a study of shared clonotypes between healthy human individuals. Profiled with immunoSEQ multiplex PCR; TCRdb holds only in-frame clones, not every one. The sample consists of 2,500,000 or so clones, 93% of them appearing once. The sample taken for sequencing was naive CD4+ T cells from PBMCs. These TCRs come from a man younger than 35 in good health. Some clones in this sample may be carry-over from other donors' samples. CDR3s include the opening cysteine and the closing phenylalanine or tryptophan. The order of the fields is J gene, V gene, CDR3 protein.

>TRBJ2-1|TRBV19
CASRDRFRTRGKAGSYNEQFF
>TRBJ2-7|TRBV28
CASRQSGSKGEQYF
>TRBJ2-1|TRBV5-5
CASSSRLDSIYEQFF
>TRBJ2-7|TRBV5-1
CASTRLQGPNEQYF
>TRBJ2-3|TRBV7-3
CASSLKEGQGITDTQYF
>TRBJ2-1|TRBV19
CASMAGTGYYNEQFF
>TRBJ2-2|TRBV25-1
CATEDRKANTGELFF
>TRBJ2-7|TRBV19
CASSIGGTLYEQYF
>TRBJ2-2|TRBV7-6
CASSGDVRTGELFF
>TRBJ2-5|TRBV29-1
CSVVGWETQYF
>TRBJ1-5|TRBV28
CASSSTVQPQHF
>TRBJ2-6|TRBV19
CAIREAGANVLTF
>TRBJ2-7|TRBV4-2
CASSLMTQISDEQYF
>TRBJ2-2|TRBV7-9
CASSPPRATGELFF
>TRBJ1-1|TRBV5-1
CASILNAGAPNTEAFF
>TRBJ1-2|TRBV7-3
CASSQGGSSYGYTF
>TRBJ2-2|TRBV9
CASSFRTGNTGELFF
>TRBJ1-1|TRBV5-6
CASSLVGGANTEAFF